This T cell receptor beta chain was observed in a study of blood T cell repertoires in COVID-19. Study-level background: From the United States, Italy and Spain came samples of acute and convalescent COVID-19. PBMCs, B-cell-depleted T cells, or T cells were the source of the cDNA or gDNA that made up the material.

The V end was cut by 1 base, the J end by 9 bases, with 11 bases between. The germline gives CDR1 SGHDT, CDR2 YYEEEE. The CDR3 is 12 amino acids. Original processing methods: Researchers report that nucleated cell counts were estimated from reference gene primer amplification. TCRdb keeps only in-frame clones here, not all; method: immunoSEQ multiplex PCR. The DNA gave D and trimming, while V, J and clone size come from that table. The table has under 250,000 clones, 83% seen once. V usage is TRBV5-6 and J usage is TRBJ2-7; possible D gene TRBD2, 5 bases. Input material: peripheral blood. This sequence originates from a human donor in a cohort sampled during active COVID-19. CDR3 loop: CASSLRQEVQYF. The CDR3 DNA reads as TGTGCCAGCAGCTTGAGGCAGGAGGTGCAGTACTTC.